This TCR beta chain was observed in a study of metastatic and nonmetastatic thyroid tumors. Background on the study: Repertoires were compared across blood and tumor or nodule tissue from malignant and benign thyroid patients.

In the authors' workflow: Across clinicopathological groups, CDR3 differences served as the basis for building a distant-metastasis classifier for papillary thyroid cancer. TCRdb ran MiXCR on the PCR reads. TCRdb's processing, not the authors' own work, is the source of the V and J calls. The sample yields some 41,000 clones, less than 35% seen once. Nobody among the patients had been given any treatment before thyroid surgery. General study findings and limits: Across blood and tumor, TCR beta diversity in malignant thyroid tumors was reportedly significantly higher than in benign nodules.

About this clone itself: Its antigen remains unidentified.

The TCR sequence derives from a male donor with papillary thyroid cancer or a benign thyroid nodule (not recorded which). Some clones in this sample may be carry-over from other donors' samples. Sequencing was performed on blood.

The CDR3 loop reads CASTRGGGGLSTYEQYF. CDR3 bases: TGTGCCAGCACCCGAGGGGGTGGGGGCCTATCCACCTACGAGCAGTACTTC. The chain recombines TRBV2 with TRBJ2-7; D is perhaps TRBD1 (6 bases). Germline assignment: CDR1 SNHLY and CDR2 FYNNEI. The CDR3 covers 17 residues. The V end was cut by 7 bases, the J end by 2 bases, with 24 bases between.